Listed here are 7 T cell receptor beta chains from one sample, sequenced in a study of T cells in localized non-small cell lung cancer. TCRdb's copy holds only in-frame clones and misses some; the assay was immunoSEQ multiplex PCR. Of around 5,000 clones in the sample, over 25% are singletons; the top ten hold around 5%. Specimen: lung tumor tissue, collected before any cancer treatment. The receptors come from a man aged 35-75 years with stage II lung adenocarcinoma.

By proportion, this clone is medium-sized. This chain connects TRBV11-3 to TRBJ2-3, with 12 bases matching TRBD2. With V trimmed by 5 bases and J by 5 bases, 11 bases remained unmatched. Germline V gene data show CDR1 as SGHNT and CDR2 as YENEEA. CDR3 length: 17 residues. CDR3 region: CASSQLPSGRARDTQYF. Written as DNA, the CDR3 is TGTGCCAGCAGCCAACTCCCTAGCGGGAGGGCCAGAGATACGCAGTATTTT.

The chain recombines TRBV5-1 with TRBJ1-1; possible D gene TRBD1, 5 bases. The CDR3 contains 14 residues. From germline, CDR1 is SGHRS and CDR2 YFSETQ. V was clipped by 5 bases and J by 2 bases, with 13 bases between them. The CDR3 sequence: CASRGGPANTEAFF. In DNA form, the CDR3 reads TGCGCCAGCAGGGGGGGACCCGCTAACACTGAAGCTTTCTTT.

The rearrangement links TRBV18 to TRBJ2-7; 7 positions match TRBD2. After removal of 5 bases from V and 3 bases from J, the junction contained 13 bases not matched to a gene. CDR1 and CDR2 (germline): KGHSH, LQKENI. The CDR3 sequence is 16 residues long. CDR3 sequence (DNA): TGTGCCAGCTCAGTTACACTAGCGACAACCCTCTACGAGCAGTACTTC. Translated: CASSVTLATTLYEQYF. The variable domain in full, completed from reference TRBV18 and TRBJ2-7, reads NAGVMQNPRHLVRRRGQEARLRCSPMKGHSHVYWYRQLPEEGLKFMVYLQKENIIDESGMPKERFSAEFPKEGPSILRIQQVVRGDSAAYFCASSVTLATTLYEQYFGPGTRLTVT.

The chain carries TRBV5-1 and TRBJ2-2, with TRBD2 matching 9 bases. The germline CDR1 and CDR2 sequences are SGHRS and YFSETQ. V lost 0 bases, J lost 1 base, and 7 bases stayed unmatched. This CDR3 comprises 18 residues. CDR3 in amino acids: CASSLGLAGRENTGELFF. The CDR3 DNA reads TGCGCCAGCAGCTTGGGTCTAGCGGGAAGAGAGAACACCGGGGAGCTGTTTTTT.

This clone was detected a few times. The genes are TRBV11-3 and TRBJ1-2; no definite D call. The V and J ends lost 3 bases and 4 bases respectively, with 15 bases between them. Germline V lookup: CDR1 SGHNT, CDR2 YENEEA. This CDR3 contains 15 residues. The CDR3 DNA reads as TGTGCCAGCAGCTTGGATCCCGGGAGAGCCTATGGCTACACCTTC. Protein product: CASSLDPGRAYGYTF.

V gene TRBV18 combines with J gene TRBJ2-2, with D uncertain. CDR1 and CDR2 (germline): KGHSH, LQKENI. V dropped 3 bases and J dropped 3 bases, with 2 bases sitting between them. The length of the CDR3 is 12 residues. This CDR3 reads CASSPDTGELFF. CDR3 DNA: TGTGCCAGCTCACCTGACACCGGGGAGCTGTTTTTT.

Details on this clone: The same CDR3 also results from other DNA sequences found in this sample. The chain employs TRBV6-8 and TRBJ2-6; D possibly corresponds to TRBD1 (5 bases). The V end was cut by 3 bases, the J end by 2 bases, with 11 bases between. Germline CDR1 reads MNHGY; CDR2 reads SAAAGT. CDR3 size: 16 residues. CDR3: CASSYRRGTGANVLTF. CDR3 sequence (DNA): TGTGCCAGCAGTTATAGAAGGGGAACTGGGGCCAACGTCCTGACTTTC.